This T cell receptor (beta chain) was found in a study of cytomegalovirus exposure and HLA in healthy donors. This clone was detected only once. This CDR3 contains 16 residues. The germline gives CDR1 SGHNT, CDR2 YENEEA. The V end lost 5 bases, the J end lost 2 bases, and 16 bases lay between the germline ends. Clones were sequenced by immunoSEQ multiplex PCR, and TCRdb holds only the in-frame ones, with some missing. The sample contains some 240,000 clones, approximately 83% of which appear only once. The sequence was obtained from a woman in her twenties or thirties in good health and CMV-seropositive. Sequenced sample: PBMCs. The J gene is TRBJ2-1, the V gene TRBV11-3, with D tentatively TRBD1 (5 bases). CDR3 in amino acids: CASSRQQGTPYNEQFF. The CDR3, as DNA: TGTGCCAGCAGCCGGCAGCAGGGAACCCCCTACAATGAGCAGTTCTTC.